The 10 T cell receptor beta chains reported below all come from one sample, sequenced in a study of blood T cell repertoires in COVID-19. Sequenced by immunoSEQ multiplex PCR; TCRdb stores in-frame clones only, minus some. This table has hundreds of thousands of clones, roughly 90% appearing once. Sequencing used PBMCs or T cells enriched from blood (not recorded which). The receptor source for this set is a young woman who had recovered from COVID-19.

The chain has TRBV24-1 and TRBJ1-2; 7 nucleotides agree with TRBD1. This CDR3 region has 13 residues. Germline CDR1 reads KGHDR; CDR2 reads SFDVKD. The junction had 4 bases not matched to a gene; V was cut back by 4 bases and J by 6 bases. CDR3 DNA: TGTGCCACCAGTGACTCGACAGGGAATGGCTACACCTTC. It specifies CATSDSTGNGYTF.

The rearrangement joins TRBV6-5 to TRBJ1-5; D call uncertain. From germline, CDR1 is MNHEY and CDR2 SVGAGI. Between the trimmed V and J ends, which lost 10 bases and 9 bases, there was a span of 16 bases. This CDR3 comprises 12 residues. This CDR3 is CATKSTRGPQHF. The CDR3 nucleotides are TGTGCCACCAAATCGACCCGAGGGCCCCAGCATTTT.

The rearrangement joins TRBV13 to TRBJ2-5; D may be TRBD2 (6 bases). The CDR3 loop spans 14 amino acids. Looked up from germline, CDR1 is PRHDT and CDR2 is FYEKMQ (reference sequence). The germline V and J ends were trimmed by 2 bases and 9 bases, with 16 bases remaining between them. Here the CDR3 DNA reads TGTGCCAGCAGCTTAACCCCGGGACTTAAGGCCCAGTACTTC. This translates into CASSLTPGLKAQYF.

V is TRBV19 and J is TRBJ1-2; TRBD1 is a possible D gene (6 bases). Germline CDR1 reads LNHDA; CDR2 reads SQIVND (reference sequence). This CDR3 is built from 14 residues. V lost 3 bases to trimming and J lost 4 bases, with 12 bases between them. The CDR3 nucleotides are TGTGCCAGTAGTATGCGTGGGGGCTTCTATGGCTACACCTTC. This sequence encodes CASSMRGGFYGYTF. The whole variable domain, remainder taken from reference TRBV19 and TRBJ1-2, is DGGITQSPKYLFRKEGQNVTLSCEQNLNHDAMYWYRQDPGQGLRLIYYSQIVNDFQKGDIAEGYSVSREKKESFPLTVTSAQKNPTAFYLCASSMRGGFYGYTFGSGTRLTVV.

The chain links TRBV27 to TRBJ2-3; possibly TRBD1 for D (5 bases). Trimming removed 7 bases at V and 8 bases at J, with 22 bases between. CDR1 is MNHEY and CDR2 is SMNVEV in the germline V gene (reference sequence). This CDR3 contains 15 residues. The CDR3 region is CASTPMVQVPATQYF. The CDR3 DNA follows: TGTGCCAGCACCCCGATGGTACAGGTTCCCGCTACGCAGTATTTT.

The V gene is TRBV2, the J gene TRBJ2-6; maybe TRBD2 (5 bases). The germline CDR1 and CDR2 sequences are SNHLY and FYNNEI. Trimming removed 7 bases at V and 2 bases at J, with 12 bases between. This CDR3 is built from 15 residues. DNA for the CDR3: TGTGCCAGCACCCCGACCGGGGCTGGGGCCAACGTCCTGACTTTC. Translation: CASTPTGAGANVLTF. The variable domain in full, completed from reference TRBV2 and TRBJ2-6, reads EPEVTQTPSHQVTQMGQEVILRCVPISNHLYFYWYRQILGQKVEFLVSFYNNEISEKSEIFDDQFSVERPDGSNFTLKIRSTKLEDSAMYFCASTPTGAGANVLTFGAGSRLTVL.

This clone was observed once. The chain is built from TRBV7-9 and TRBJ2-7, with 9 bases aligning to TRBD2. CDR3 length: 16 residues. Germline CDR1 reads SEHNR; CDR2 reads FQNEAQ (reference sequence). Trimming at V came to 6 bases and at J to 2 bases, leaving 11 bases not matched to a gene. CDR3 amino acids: CASSTGGLAGTYEQYF. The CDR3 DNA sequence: TGTGCCAGCAGTACGGGTGGGCTAGCGGGAACCTACGAGCAGTACTTC.

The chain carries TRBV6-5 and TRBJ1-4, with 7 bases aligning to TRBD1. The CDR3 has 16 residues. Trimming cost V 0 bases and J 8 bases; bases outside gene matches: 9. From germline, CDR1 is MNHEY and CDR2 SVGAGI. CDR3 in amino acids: CASSYSRGGGDEKLFF. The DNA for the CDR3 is TGTGCCAGCAGTTACTCGAGAGGGGGCGGGGACGAAAAACTGTTTTTT.

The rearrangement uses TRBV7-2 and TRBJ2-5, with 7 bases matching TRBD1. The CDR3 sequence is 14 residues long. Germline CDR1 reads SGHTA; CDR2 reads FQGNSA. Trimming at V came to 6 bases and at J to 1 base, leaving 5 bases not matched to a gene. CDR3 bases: TGTGCCAGCAGACCCGGGACAGCCCAAGAGACCCAGTACTTC. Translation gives CASRPGTAQETQYF.

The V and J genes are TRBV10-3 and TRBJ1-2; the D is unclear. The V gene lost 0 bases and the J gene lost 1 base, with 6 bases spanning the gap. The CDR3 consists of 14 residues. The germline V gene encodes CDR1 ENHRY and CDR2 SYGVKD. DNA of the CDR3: TGTGCCATCAGTGAGTCAGGAGTTAACTATGGCTACACCTTC. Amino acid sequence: CAISESGVNYGYTF.